This TCR beta chain stems from a study of T cells in Graves' hyperthyroidism and ophthalmopathy. Researchers amplified the TCR beta CDR3 regions from RNA transcripts. TCR CDR3 regions were first amplified by RT-PCR with HTBI primers. TCRdb reprocessed the multiplex PCR reads via MiXCR and lists one record per CDR3 protein. The repertoire holds 550,000 to 700,000 distinct CDR3 sequences, roughly 14% seen once, with roughly 4.3% in the top ten. In germline, CDR1 is PRHDT, CDR2 FYEKMQ (reference sequence). The CDR3 length is 14 residues. J gave up 5 bases and V 3 bases, and 3 bases lay outside the gene matches. This clonotype has ten or more counts.

Sample: blood. The receptor was derived from a middle-aged woman with Graves' ophthalmopathy. The chain is built from TRBV13 and TRBJ2-5, with 10 bases that match TRBD2. The CDR3 coding sequence is TGTGCCAGCAGCTTTACTAGCGGGAAGGAGACCCAGTACTTC. Its protein is CASSFTSGKETQYF.